One and the same sample provided the 13 T cell receptor beta chains below, sequenced in a study of blood T cell repertoires in COVID-19. Generated by immunoSEQ multiplex PCR, the TCRdb table keeps only in-frame clones and is missing some. The table has nearly 400,000 clones, nearly 90% seen once. Sequencing input: PBMCs or T cells enriched from blood (not recorded which). The receptor source for this set is a woman in her twenties or thirties who had recovered from COVID-19.

This chain joins TRBV7-9 and TRBJ1-2, with 10 bases matching TRBD1. Trimming at V came to 10 bases and at J to 8 bases, leaving 10 bases not matched to a gene. The CDR3 extends over 13 amino acids. Germline assignment: CDR1 SEHNR and CDR2 FQNEAQ (reference sequence). CDR3 in DNA: TGTGCCACCCGGACAGGGGGTACCATAGGCTACACCTTC. Amino acid sequence: CATRTGGTIGYTF.

V gene TRBV30 combines with J gene TRBJ1-1; D may be TRBD1 (5 bases). CDR3 size: 13 residues. Trimming took off 8 bases at V and 5 bases at J, with 18 bases between the two ends. Germline V lookup: CDR1 GTSNPN, CDR2 SVGIG (reference sequence). The CDR3 reads CATDRRVGTEAFF. The CDR3 DNA reads TGTGCCACAGACAGACGGGTGGGAACTGAAGCTTTCTTT.

The CDR3 protein is CASSLVGQGYGYTF. In DNA form, the CDR3 reads TGCGCCAGCAGCTTGGTGGGACAGGGGTATGGCTACACCTTC. This sequence joins TRBV5-1 and TRBJ1-2; 10 bases map to TRBD1. Germline CDR1 SGHRS, CDR2 YFSETQ. The CDR3 is 14 residues long. V lost 0 bases, J lost 5 bases, and 1 base stayed unmatched.

J is TRBJ1-6 and V is TRBV6-5, with 8 positions matching TRBD1. Germline assignment: CDR1 MNHEY and CDR2 SVGAGI. J lost 11 bases, V lost 8 bases, and 8 bases had no gene match. The CDR3 length is 13 residues. As DNA, the CDR3 is TGTGCCAGCGATCGACAGGGGCTCACACCCCTCCACTTT. This gives the protein CASDRQGLTPLHF.

The table lists this clone with many counts. This sequence joins TRBV21-1 and TRBJ1-5. TRBV21-1 is flagged as a pseudogene. The length of the CDR3 is 16 residues. The CDR3 reads CASPGRRREGNQPQHF. As DNA, the CDR3 is TGTGCCAGCCCAGGGCGGCGCAGGGAGGGCAATCAGCCCCAGCATTTT.

The chain couples TRBV2 to TRBJ2-4, with 13 positions matching TRBD2. The CDR3 loop spans 16 amino acids. Germline CDR1 reads SNHLY; CDR2 reads FYNNEI. The ends lost 4 bases at V and 8 bases at J; junction bases unmatched: 8. CDR3 protein: CASSAGTSGVGDIQYF. CDR3 sequence (DNA): TGTGCCAGCAGTGCCGGGACTAGCGGGGTCGGCGACATTCAGTACTTC.

The V call is TRBV28, the J call TRBJ2-2; D is possibly TRBD1 (6 bases). Germline-derived CDR1 and CDR2 are MDHEN and SYDVKM. Trimming removed 7 bases from V and 3 bases from J, with 15 bases in between. This CDR3 region has 15 residues. The CDR3 is CASTRRTDYTGELFF. The CDR3 DNA sequence: TGTGCCAGCACCCGCCGGACAGACTACACCGGGGAGCTGTTTTTT.

This chain uses TRBV6-1 with TRBJ1-5, with TRBD1 matching over 7 bases. This CDR3 region has 16 residues. Germline V lookup: CDR1 MNHNS, CDR2 SASEGT. Unmatched junction bases numbered 9, after V lost 2 bases and J lost 5 bases. The CDR3, as DNA: TGTGCCAGCAGTGAATTATCAGGGGGTTTGTATCAGCCCCAGCATTTT. Translation: CASSELSGGLYQPQHF.

This rearrangement joins TRBV11-2 to TRBJ1-6; possible D gene TRBD1, 6 bases. The CDR3 runs 16 residues. The germline V gene has CDR1 SGHAT and CDR2 FQNNGV. The ends were cut back, 5 bases at V and 10 bases at J, with 21 bases in the middle. The CDR3 DNA reads TGTGCCAGCAGCCTCTTACAGGGTTTGAGCCCATCACCCCTCCACTTT. Translated, it gives CASSLLQGLSPSPLHF.

The chain carries TRBV15 and TRBJ2-5, with D perhaps TRBD1 (6 bases). CDR1 is LNHNV, CDR2 YYDKDF, per germline (reference sequence). This CDR3 has 14 amino acids. The ends were cut back, 4 bases at V and 7 bases at J, with 16 bases in the middle. The CDR3 loop is CATSIQGSIWTQYF. In DNA, the CDR3 is TGTGCCACCAGCATCCAGGGGTCGATTTGGACCCAGTACTTC.

This clone was seen once. The chain uses TRBV20-1 and TRBJ1-5, with a tentative D call TRBD1 (5 bases). Trimming removed 3 bases at V and 2 bases at J, with 14 bases between. This CDR3 contains 15 residues. Germline CDR1 reads DFQATT; CDR2 reads SNEGSKA (reference sequence). The CDR3 nucleotides read TGCAGTGCTAGTTTAGGGGTTTTGGGCAATCAGCCCCAGCATTTT. Residues: CSASLGVLGNQPQHF.

V and J are TRBV5-1 and TRBJ1-3; 7 bases map to TRBD1. V was clipped by 4 bases and J by 0 bases; unmatched bases: 10. The CDR3 totals 17 residues. Germline V lookup: CDR1 SGHRS, CDR2 YFSETQ. CDR3 sequence reads: CASSGTANINSGNTIYF. The DNA of the CDR3 is TGCGCCAGCAGCGGGACAGCTAACATCAACTCTGGAAACACCATATATTTT.

The chain carries TRBV5-6 and TRBJ2-7; 8 positions match TRBD1. CDR3 length equals 15 residues. From germline, CDR1 is SGHDT and CDR2 YYEEEE. V lost 0 bases, J lost 3 bases, and 5 bases stayed unmatched. The CDR3 DNA reads as TGTGCCAGCAGCTTGGGTCAGGGGGCACGCTACGAGCAGTACTTC. Its translation: CASSLGQGARYEQYF.